The 25 T cell receptor beta chains below were found in one sample sequenced in a study of blood T cell repertoires in COVID-19. Produced via immunoSEQ multiplex PCR; TCRdb's table is partial and in-frame only. The data hold under 350,000 clones, with about 89% observed a single time. Sequencing was performed on PBMCs or T cells enriched from blood (not recorded which). The origin of the receptors is a woman in her forties who had recovered from COVID-19.

In the case of this clone: The junction and the germline gene differ at one end; a read error may be behind it. The chain recombines TRBV7-2 with TRBJ1-5, with 8 bases identical to TRBD1. This CDR3 is built from 15 residues. Germline CDR1 is SGHTA and CDR2 is FQGNSA. CDR3 bases: TGTGCCAGCAGCGCTACCGGGACAGGTAATCGGCCCCAGCATTTT. Its translation is CASSATGTGNRPQHF.

The CDR3 DNA reads TGCGCCAGCAGCCGGGACAGGGCTAATGAAAAACTGTTTTTT. Its protein product is CASSRDRANEKLFF. The rearrangement joins TRBV5-1 to TRBJ1-4, with 9 bases lining up with TRBD1. The CDR3 spans 14 residues. CDR1 is SGHRS and CDR2 is YFSETQ in the germline V gene. V gave up 4 bases and J gave up 3 bases; unmatched junction bases: 1.

J is TRBJ1-4 and V is TRBV5-1, with 9 bases lining up with TRBD1. The V and J ends lost 4 bases and 8 bases, in that order; junction bases with no gene match: 18. Germline V gives CDR1 SGHRS, CDR2 YFSETQ. The CDR3 sequence is 18 residues long. As DNA, the CDR3 is TGCGCCAGCAGCAGCCGGGACAGGGTAGACCCCCGGTACGAAAAACTGTTTTTT. It codes for CASSSRDRVDPRYEKLFF.

The CDR3 nucleotides are TGTGCCAGCAGCTCTACTCCGATTCTCTACAATGAGCAGTTCTTC. Protein: CASSSTPILYNEQFF. V gene TRBV5-6 combines with J gene TRBJ2-1; D is ambiguous. V lost 3 bases, J lost 3 bases, and 13 bases lay in between. The CDR3 loop spans 15 amino acids. Germline V gene data show CDR1 as SGHDT and CDR2 as YYEEEE.

The chain recombines TRBV19 with TRBJ1-4, with TRBD1 as a possible D gene (5 bases). CDR3 size: 16 residues. The V gene lost 10 bases and the J gene lost 7 bases, with 25 bases spanning the gap. Germline-derived CDR1 and CDR2 are LNHDA and SQIVND (reference sequence). The CDR3 here is CATSTPGRGKGEKLFF. CDR3 in DNA: TGTGCCACTTCAACCCCGGGACGGGGGAAAGGTGAAAAACTGTTTTTT.

The J gene is TRBJ2-3, the V gene TRBV30, with 7 bases fitting TRBD2. There are 15 residues in the CDR3. V lost 2 bases, J lost 3 bases, and 8 bases stayed unmatched. The germline V gene encodes CDR1 GTSNPN and CDR2 SVGIG (reference sequence). The CDR3 is CAWSFPWRETDTQYF. The CDR3 DNA sequence: TGTGCCTGGAGTTTCCCCTGGCGGGAGACAGATACGCAGTATTTT. The full variable domain, rest sourced from reference TRBV30 and TRBJ2-3, is SQTIHQWPATLVQPVGSPLSLECTVEGTSNPNLYWYRQAAGRGLQLLFYSVGIGQISSEVPQNLSASRPQDRQFILSSKKLLLSDSGFYLCAWSFPWRETDTQYFGPGTRLTVL.

J is TRBJ2-3 and V is TRBV30; the D gene is possibly TRBD1 (6 bases). CDR1 is GTSNPN, CDR2 SVGIG, per germline (reference sequence). This CDR3 has 15 amino acids. Between the trimmed V and J ends, which lost 0 bases and 0 bases, there was a span of 10 bases. Here the CDR3 reads CAWSVQGQSTDTQYF. DNA for the CDR3: TGTGCCTGGAGTGTGCAGGGGCAAAGCACAGATACGCAGTATTTT.

The gene calls are TRBV6-6 and TRBJ1-2, with D maybe TRBD1 (6 bases). The V and J ends lost 8 bases and 3 bases respectively, with 16 bases between them. The germline V gene encodes CDR1 MNHNY and CDR2 SVGAGI (reference sequence). The CDR3 sequence is 14 residues long. CDR3 sequence: CASGRKGQDYGYTF. The CDR3 DNA reads TGTGCCAGCGGACGGAAGGGACAAGACTATGGCTACACCTTC.

The chain has TRBV7-8 and TRBJ1-1, with TRBD1 matching over 10 bases. V gave up 5 bases and J gave up 9 bases; unmatched junction bases: 6. CDR3 size: 13 residues. The germline CDR1 and CDR2 sequences are SGHVS and FQNEAQ. DNA of the CDR3: TGTGCCAGCAGCCCTGGGACAGGGGTGAAAGCTTTCTTT. Translating gives CASSPGTGVKAFF.

The V call is TRBV5-1, the J call TRBJ2-3; 7 nucleotides align to TRBD2. Germline CDR1 SGHRS, CDR2 YFSETQ. V gave up 0 bases and J gave up 4 bases; unmatched junction bases: 5. This CDR3 spans 15 amino acids. The CDR3 DNA sequence: TGCGCCAGCAGCTTGGCTAGCGGTGGGGCAGATACGCAGTATTTT. As protein: CASSLASGGADTQYF.

This chain uses TRBV3-1 (or the pseudogene TRBV3-2) with TRBJ2-2, with a possible D match to TRBD2 (6 bases). The germline V gene has CDR1 LGHDT and CDR2 YNNKEL (reference sequence). CDR3 size: 17 residues. Trimming removed 0 bases from V and 4 bases from J, with 15 bases in between. CDR3 DNA: TGTGCCAGCAGCCAAGAATCAGTCCGGAGGGTCACCGGGGAGCTGTTTTTT. This translates into CASSQESVRRVTGELFF.

This chain connects TRBV5-1 to TRBJ2-1, with 14 bases that match TRBD2. V lost 5 bases and J lost 8; bases outside the gene matches: 9. Per germline, CDR1 SGHRS and CDR2 YFSETQ. The CDR3 is 16 residues long. The CDR3 sequence is CASSLTGTSGSDEQFF. The CDR3 DNA follows: TGCGCCAGCAGTTTAACCGGGACTAGCGGGAGTGATGAGCAGTTCTTC.

The chain couples TRBV7-2 to TRBJ1-2; D is unclear. Germline CDR1 is SGHTA and CDR2 is FQGNSA. V was cut by 2 bases and J by 2 bases, with 6 bases left in between. This CDR3 has 13 amino acids. In DNA, the CDR3 is TGTGCCAGCAGCTTATACAGCAACTATGGCTACACCTTC. Its protein is CASSLYSNYGYTF. The whole variable domain, remainder taken from reference TRBV7-2 and TRBJ1-2, is GAGVSQSPSNKVTEKGKDVELRCDPISGHTALYWYRQSLGQGLEFLIYFQGNSAPDKSGLPSDRFSAERTGGSVSTLTIQRTQQEDSAVYLCASSLYSNYGYTFGSGTRLTVV.

The CDR3 region is CSVGRGGQGRAGANVLTF. The CDR3 DNA sequence: TGCAGCGTTGGGCGGGGCGGACAGGGGAGGGCTGGGGCCAACGTCCTGACTTTC. The genes are TRBV29-1 and TRBJ2-6, with 9 bases matching TRBD1. Trimming removed 4 bases from V and 2 bases from J; junction bases left unmatched: 12. The CDR3 extends over 18 amino acids. Germline V gene lookup returns CDR1 SQVTM and CDR2 ANQGSEA.

The V call is TRBV29-1, the J call TRBJ1-4, with 7 bases fitting TRBD1. The CDR3 spans 14 residues. The V gene end was trimmed by 4 bases and the J gene end by 4 bases; junction bases not matched to a gene: 6. Germline V gene sequence: CDR1 SQVTM, CDR2 ANQGSEA. The CDR3 protein is CSVVQGINNEKLFF. The CDR3 region has the DNA TGCAGCGTTGTACAGGGGATTAATAATGAAAAACTGTTTTTT. Full variable domain (rest looked up from reference TRBV29-1 and TRBJ1-4): SAVISQKPSRDICQRGTSLTIQCQVDSQVTMMFWYRQQPGQSLTLIATANQGSEATYESGFVIDKFPISRPNLTFSTLTVSNMSPEDSSIYLCSVVQGINNEKLFFGSGTQLSVL.

This chain connects TRBV7-9 to TRBJ2-5; possible D gene TRBD2, 6 bases. The CDR3 is 13 amino acids. Germline CDR1 and CDR2: SEHNR and FQNEAQ (reference sequence). V lost 5 bases and J lost 1, with 8 bases in between. CDR3 sequence reads: CASSRDSQETQYF. The DNA for the CDR3 is TGTGCCAGCAGCCGGGACTCCCAAGAGACCCAGTACTTC.

The chain joins TRBV2 to TRBJ1-6, with a possible D match to TRBD1 (5 bases). The V gene's germline CDR1 is SNHLY and CDR2 FYNNEI. Trimming shortened V by 4 bases and J by 7 bases, and 14 bases separated the two germline ends. The CDR3 is 15 amino acids. CDR3 residues: CASSGQSVSNSPLHF. CDR3 nucleotides: TGTGCCAGCAGTGGACAGTCGGTCTCGAATTCACCCCTCCACTTT. Together with reference TRBV2 and TRBJ1-6, the CDR3 gives the full variable domain: EPEVTQTPSHQVTQMGQEVILRCVPISNHLYFYWYRQILGQKVEFLVSFYNNEISEKSEIFDDQFSVERPDGSNFTLKIRSTKLEDSAMYFCASSGQSVSNSPLHFGNGTRLTVT.

The J gene is TRBJ1-2, the V gene TRBV19; D unresolved. The CDR3 is 14 residues long. CDR1 and CDR2 (germline): LNHDA, SQIVND (reference sequence). Deletions cut 2 bases from V and 5 bases from J, with 12 bases between. The CDR3 here is CASSIIPEQYGYTF. CDR3 DNA: TGTGCCAGTAGTATAATCCCAGAACAATATGGCTACACCTTC.

The chain has TRBV4-1 and TRBJ2-7, with D possibly TRBD1 on 6 matching bases. V shed 5 bases and J shed 3 bases, with 17 bases lying between them. The length of the CDR3 is 15 residues. The germline V gene encodes CDR1 MGHRA and CDR2 YSYEKL. The CDR3 is CASSSSPGQSYEQYF. CDR3 DNA sequence: TGCGCCAGCAGCTCAAGTCCGGGACAAAGCTACGAGCAGTACTTC.

This sequence joins TRBV15 and TRBJ1-2; 7 bases are shared with TRBD1. V lost 5 bases to trimming and J lost 2 bases; unmatched junction nucleotides: 2. Germline assignment: CDR1 LNHNV and CDR2 YYDKDF (reference sequence). This CDR3 region has 13 residues. CDR3 DNA sequence: TGTGCCACCAGCCCGGACAGGAACTATGGCTACACCTTC. Translation: CATSPDRNYGYTF.

The genes are TRBV10-3 and TRBJ1-5; TRBD1 matches 9 bases. The CDR3 length is 20 residues. Trimming took 5 bases from V and 0 from J; bases not matched to a gene: 17. The V gene's germline CDR1 is ENHRY and CDR2 SYGVKD. CDR3 amino acids: CAISPDRGLSNGHSNQPQHF. The CDR3 DNA sequence: TGTGCCATCAGTCCGGACAGGGGCCTAAGCAATGGTCATAGCAATCAGCCCCAGCATTTT.

The chain carries TRBV7-2 and TRBJ2-2, with a tentative D call TRBD2 (6 bases). Germline CDR1 SGHTA, CDR2 FQGNSA. V was cut by 5 bases and J by 6 bases, with 13 bases left in between. This CDR3 spans 14 amino acids. Written as DNA, the CDR3 is TGTGCCAGCAGCGCGACTAGGTCGGCCGGGGAGCTGTTTTTT. The encoded protein is CASSATRSAGELFF.

This chain connects TRBV18 to TRBJ2-7; 8 bases fit TRBD1. Germline CDR1 reads KGHSH; CDR2 reads LQKENI. CDR3 length equals 15 residues. The trim removed 3 bases at V and 0 bases at J, leaving 4 bases unmatched. The CDR3 sequence: CASSPDRVSSYEQYF. The CDR3 nucleotides read TGTGCCAGCTCACCGGACAGGGTGAGCTCCTACGAGCAGTACTTC.

This chain joins TRBV3-1 (or the pseudogene TRBV3-2) and TRBJ1-3; D is unresolved. Germline-derived CDR1 and CDR2 are LGHDT and YNNKEL (reference sequence). V was cut by 4 bases and J by 0 bases, with 13 bases left in between. The CDR3 is 16 residues long. The CDR3 reads CASSPSQIPSGNTIYF. As DNA, the CDR3 is TGTGCCAGCAGCCCTTCGCAGATTCCCTCTGGAAACACCATATATTTT.

This clone was detected once. Here the CDR3 reads CASSQDRLMTEAFF. CDR3 sequence (DNA): TGTGCCAGCTCACAAGACAGGCTCATGACTGAAGCTTTCTTT. The rearrangement links TRBV18 to TRBJ1-1; a weak D match, TRBD1 (6 bases). The CDR3 spans 14 residues. Trimming took 4 bases from V and 5 from J, leaving 14 bases between them. Germline-derived CDR1 and CDR2 are KGHSH and LQKENI. Full variable domain (outside the CDR3, taken from reference TRBV18 and TRBJ1-1): NAGVMQNPRHLVRRRGQEARLRCSPMKGHSHVYWYRQLPEEGLKFMVYLQKENIIDESGMPKERFSAEFPKEGPSILRIQQVVRGDSAAYFCASSQDRLMTEAFFGQGTRLTVV.